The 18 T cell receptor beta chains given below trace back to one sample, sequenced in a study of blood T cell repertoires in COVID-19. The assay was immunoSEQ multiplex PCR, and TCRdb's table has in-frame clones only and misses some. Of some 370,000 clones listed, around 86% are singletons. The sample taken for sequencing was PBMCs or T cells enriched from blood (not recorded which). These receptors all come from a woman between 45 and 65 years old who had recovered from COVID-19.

The CDR3 nucleotides are TGCGCCAGCAGCCAAGATCACGGGAGGCCCCCCTACAATGAGCAGTTCTTC. Its protein is CASSQDHGRPPYNEQFF. The chain employs TRBV4-3 and TRBJ2-1; 7 nucleotides line up with TRBD2. The CDR3 is 17 amino acids. The trim removed 0 bases at V and 2 bases at J, leaving 7 bases unmatched. Per the germline V gene, CDR1 is LGHNA and CDR2 is YSLEER.

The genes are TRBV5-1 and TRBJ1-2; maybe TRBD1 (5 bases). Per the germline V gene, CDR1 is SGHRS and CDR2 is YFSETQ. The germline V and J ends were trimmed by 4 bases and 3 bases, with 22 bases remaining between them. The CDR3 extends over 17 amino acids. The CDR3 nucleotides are TGCGCCAGCAGCCACCTAAATCAAGGGGTCCCTGACTATGGCTACACCTTC. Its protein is CASSHLNQGVPDYGYTF.

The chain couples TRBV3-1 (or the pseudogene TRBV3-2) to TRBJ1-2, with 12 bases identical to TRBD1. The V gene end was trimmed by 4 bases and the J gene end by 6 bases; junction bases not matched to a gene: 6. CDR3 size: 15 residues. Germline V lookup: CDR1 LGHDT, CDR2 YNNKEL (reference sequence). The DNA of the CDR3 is TGTGCCAGCAGCCTGGGGACAGGGGGCGCGGATGGCTACACCTTC. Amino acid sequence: CASSLGTGGADGYTF.

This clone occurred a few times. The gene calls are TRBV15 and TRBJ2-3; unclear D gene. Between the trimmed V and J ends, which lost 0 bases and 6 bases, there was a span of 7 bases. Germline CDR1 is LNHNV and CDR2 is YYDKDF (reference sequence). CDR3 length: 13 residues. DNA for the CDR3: TGTGCCACCAGCAGAGATTGGCGGGATACGCAGTATTTT. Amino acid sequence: CATSRDWRDTQYF.

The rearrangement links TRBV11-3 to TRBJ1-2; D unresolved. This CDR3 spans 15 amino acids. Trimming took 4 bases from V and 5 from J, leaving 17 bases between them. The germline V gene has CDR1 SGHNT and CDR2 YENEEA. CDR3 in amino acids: CASSSNSGVSYGYTF. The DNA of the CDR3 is TGTGCCAGCAGCTCTAATTCCGGGGTCTCATATGGCTACACCTTC.

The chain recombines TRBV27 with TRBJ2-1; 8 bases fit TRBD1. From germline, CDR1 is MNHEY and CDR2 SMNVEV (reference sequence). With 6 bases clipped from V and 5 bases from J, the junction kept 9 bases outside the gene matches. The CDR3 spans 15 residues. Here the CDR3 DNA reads TGTGCCAGCAGCTCCGGAGGACAGGGACACAATGAGCAGTTCTTC. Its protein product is CASSSGGQGHNEQFF.

CDR3 sequence (DNA): TGTGCCAGATCTAGCGGAGGAAGCGATACGCAGTATTTT. Its protein product is CARSSGGSDTQYF. The chain links TRBV2 to TRBJ2-3; TRBD2 agrees at 7 bases. The CDR3 covers 13 residues. Germline assignment: CDR1 SNHLY and CDR2 FYNNEI. V was pared by 9 bases and J by 6 bases, with 9 bases of the junction left unmatched.

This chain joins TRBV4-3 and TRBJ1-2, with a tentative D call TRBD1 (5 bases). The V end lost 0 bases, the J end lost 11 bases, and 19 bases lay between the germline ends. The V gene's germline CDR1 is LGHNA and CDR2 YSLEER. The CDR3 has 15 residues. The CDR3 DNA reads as TGCGCCAGCAGCCAAGATCTTACGCGCGGGGGTGGATACACCTTC. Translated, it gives CASSQDLTRGGGYTF.

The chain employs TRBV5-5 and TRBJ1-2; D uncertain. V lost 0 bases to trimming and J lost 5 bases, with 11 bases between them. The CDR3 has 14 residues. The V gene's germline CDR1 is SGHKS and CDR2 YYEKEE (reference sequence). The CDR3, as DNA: TGTGCCAGCAGCTTGGCCTCCGGACTGTATGGCTACACCTTC. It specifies CASSLASGLYGYTF.

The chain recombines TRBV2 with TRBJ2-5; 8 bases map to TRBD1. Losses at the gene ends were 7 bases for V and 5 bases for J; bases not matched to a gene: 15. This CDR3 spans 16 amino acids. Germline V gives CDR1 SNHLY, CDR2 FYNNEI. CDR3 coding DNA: TGTGCCAGCACCCGTTGGTCGACAGGGGCCGGGGAGACCCAGTACTTC. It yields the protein CASTRWSTGAGETQYF.

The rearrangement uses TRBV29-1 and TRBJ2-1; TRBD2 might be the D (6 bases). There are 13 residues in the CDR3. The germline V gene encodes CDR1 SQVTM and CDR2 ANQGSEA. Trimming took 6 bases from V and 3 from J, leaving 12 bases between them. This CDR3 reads CSVMGAGYNEQFF. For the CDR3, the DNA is TGCAGCGTCATGGGAGCGGGCTACAATGAGCAGTTCTTC.

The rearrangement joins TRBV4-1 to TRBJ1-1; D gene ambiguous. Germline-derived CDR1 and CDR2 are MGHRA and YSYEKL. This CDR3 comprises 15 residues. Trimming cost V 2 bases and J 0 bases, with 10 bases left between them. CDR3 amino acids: CASSQPVEVNTEAFF. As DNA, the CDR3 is TGCGCCAGCAGCCAACCCGTGGAGGTGAACACTGAAGCTTTCTTT.

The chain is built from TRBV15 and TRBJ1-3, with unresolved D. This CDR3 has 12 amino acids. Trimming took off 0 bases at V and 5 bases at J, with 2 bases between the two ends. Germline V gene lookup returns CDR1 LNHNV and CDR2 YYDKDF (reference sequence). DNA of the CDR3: TGTGCCACCAGCAGAGATAGAAACACCATATATTTT. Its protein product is CATSRDRNTIYF. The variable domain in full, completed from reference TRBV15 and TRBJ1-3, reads DAMVIQNPRYQVTQFGKPVTLSCSQTLNHNVMYWYQQKSSQAPKLLFHYYDKDFNNEADTPDNFQSRRPNTSFCFLDIRSPGLGDTAMYLCATSRDRNTIYFGEGSWLTVV.

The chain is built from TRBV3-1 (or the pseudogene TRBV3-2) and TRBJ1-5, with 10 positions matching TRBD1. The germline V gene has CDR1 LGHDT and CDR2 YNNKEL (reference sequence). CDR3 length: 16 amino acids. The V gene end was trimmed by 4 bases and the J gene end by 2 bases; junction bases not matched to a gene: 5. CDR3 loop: CASSPRTGGGNQPQHF. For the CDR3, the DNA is TGTGCCAGCAGCCCGCGGACAGGGGGGGGCAATCAGCCCCAGCATTTT.

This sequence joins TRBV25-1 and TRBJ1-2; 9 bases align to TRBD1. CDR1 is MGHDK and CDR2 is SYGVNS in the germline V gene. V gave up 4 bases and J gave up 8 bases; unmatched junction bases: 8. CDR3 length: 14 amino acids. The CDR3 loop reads CASSAGTGSRGYTF. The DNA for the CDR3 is TGTGCCAGCAGTGCCGGGACAGGGTCAAGGGGCTACACCTTC.

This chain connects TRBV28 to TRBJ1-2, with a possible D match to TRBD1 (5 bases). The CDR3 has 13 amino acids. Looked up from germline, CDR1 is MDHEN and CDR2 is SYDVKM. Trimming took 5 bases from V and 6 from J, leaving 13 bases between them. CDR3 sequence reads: CASSPKGFDGYTF. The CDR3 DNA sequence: TGTGCCAGCAGTCCTAAGGGGTTCGATGGCTACACCTTC.

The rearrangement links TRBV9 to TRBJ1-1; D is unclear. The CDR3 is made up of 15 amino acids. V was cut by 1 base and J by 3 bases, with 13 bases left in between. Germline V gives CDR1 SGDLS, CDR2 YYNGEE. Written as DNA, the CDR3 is TGTGCCAGCAGCGTATTGCCGGTTTTGGACACTGAAGCTTTCTTT. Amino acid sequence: CASSVLPVLDTEAFF.

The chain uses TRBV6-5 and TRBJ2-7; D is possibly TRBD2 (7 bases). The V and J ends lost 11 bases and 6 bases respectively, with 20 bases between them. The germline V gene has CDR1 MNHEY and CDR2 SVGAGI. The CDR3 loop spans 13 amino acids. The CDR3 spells CAHVGLGGREQYF. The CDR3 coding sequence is TGTGCCCATGTGGGCTTGGGGGGGCGCGAGCAGTACTTC.